This T cell receptor (beta chain) was observed in a study of cytomegalovirus exposure and HLA in healthy donors. In regard to this clone: Its matching antigen is unknown.

The repertoire was sequenced with immunoSEQ multiplex PCR; TCRdb's copy has only in-frame clones and lacks some. Of some 150,000 clones listed, 86% are singletons. The CDR3 consists of 14 residues. CDR1 and CDR2 from the germline V gene are KGHSH and LQKENI. The germline V and J ends were trimmed by 0 bases and 7 bases, with 12 bases remaining between them. The study's findings and limits: Among TCR beta chains, those listed as cytomegalovirus-associated numbered around 180. Researchers reported that three CMV-associated chains were confirmed in vitro as CMV antigen-specific.

Sequenced sample: PBMCs. The sequence derives from a human donor in good health. This rearrangement joins TRBV18 to TRBJ1-2; D may be TRBD1 (5 bases). Written as DNA, the CDR3 is TGTGCCAGCTCACCACCGGGCAGGGATCTTGGCTACACCTTC. Protein product: CASSPPGRDLGYTF. The full variable domain, completed using reference TRBV18 and TRBJ1-2, is NAGVMQNPRHLVRRRGQEARLRCSPMKGHSHVYWYRQLPEEGLKFMVYLQKENIIDESGMPKERFSAEFPKEGPSILRIQQVVRGDSAAYFCASSPPGRDLGYTFGSGTRLTVV.